This T cell receptor (beta chain) was found in a study of T cell responses to AZD1222 COVID-19 vaccine. Sequenced by immunoSEQ multiplex PCR; TCRdb stores in-frame clones only, minus some. The table includes about 120,000 clones, just over 85% detected once. This clone was counted only a few times. This TCR came from an adult who received the AZD1222 COVID-19 vaccine. The starting material was peripheral blood, obtained 28 days after the second AZD1222 dose.

The CDR3 loop is CASSLEPPTQYF. The CDR3 nucleotides read TGTGCCAGCAGTTTAGAACCTCCGACCCAGTACTTC. The chain joins TRBV12-3 or TRBV12-4 to TRBJ2-5; D is uncertain. The CDR3 contains 12 residues. V lost 1 base and J 7 bases, leaving 7 bases between the germline ends.